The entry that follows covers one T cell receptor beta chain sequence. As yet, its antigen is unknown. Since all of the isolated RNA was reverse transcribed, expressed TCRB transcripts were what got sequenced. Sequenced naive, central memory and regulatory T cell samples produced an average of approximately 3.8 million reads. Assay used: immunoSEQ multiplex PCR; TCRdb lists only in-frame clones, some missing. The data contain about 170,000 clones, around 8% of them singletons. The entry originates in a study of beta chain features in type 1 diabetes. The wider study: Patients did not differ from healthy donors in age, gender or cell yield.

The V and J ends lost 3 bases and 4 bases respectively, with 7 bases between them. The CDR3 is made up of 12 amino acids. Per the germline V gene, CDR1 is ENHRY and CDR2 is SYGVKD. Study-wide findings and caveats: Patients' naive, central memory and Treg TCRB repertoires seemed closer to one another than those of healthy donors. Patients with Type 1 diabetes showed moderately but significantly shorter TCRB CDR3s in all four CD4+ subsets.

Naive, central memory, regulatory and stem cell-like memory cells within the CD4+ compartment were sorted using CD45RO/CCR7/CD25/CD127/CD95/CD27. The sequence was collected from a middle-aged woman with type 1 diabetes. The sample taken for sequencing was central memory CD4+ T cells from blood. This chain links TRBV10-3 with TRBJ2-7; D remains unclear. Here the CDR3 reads CAISDNGYEQYF. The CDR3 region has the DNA TGTGCCATCAGTGACAACGGTTACGAGCAGTACTTC.